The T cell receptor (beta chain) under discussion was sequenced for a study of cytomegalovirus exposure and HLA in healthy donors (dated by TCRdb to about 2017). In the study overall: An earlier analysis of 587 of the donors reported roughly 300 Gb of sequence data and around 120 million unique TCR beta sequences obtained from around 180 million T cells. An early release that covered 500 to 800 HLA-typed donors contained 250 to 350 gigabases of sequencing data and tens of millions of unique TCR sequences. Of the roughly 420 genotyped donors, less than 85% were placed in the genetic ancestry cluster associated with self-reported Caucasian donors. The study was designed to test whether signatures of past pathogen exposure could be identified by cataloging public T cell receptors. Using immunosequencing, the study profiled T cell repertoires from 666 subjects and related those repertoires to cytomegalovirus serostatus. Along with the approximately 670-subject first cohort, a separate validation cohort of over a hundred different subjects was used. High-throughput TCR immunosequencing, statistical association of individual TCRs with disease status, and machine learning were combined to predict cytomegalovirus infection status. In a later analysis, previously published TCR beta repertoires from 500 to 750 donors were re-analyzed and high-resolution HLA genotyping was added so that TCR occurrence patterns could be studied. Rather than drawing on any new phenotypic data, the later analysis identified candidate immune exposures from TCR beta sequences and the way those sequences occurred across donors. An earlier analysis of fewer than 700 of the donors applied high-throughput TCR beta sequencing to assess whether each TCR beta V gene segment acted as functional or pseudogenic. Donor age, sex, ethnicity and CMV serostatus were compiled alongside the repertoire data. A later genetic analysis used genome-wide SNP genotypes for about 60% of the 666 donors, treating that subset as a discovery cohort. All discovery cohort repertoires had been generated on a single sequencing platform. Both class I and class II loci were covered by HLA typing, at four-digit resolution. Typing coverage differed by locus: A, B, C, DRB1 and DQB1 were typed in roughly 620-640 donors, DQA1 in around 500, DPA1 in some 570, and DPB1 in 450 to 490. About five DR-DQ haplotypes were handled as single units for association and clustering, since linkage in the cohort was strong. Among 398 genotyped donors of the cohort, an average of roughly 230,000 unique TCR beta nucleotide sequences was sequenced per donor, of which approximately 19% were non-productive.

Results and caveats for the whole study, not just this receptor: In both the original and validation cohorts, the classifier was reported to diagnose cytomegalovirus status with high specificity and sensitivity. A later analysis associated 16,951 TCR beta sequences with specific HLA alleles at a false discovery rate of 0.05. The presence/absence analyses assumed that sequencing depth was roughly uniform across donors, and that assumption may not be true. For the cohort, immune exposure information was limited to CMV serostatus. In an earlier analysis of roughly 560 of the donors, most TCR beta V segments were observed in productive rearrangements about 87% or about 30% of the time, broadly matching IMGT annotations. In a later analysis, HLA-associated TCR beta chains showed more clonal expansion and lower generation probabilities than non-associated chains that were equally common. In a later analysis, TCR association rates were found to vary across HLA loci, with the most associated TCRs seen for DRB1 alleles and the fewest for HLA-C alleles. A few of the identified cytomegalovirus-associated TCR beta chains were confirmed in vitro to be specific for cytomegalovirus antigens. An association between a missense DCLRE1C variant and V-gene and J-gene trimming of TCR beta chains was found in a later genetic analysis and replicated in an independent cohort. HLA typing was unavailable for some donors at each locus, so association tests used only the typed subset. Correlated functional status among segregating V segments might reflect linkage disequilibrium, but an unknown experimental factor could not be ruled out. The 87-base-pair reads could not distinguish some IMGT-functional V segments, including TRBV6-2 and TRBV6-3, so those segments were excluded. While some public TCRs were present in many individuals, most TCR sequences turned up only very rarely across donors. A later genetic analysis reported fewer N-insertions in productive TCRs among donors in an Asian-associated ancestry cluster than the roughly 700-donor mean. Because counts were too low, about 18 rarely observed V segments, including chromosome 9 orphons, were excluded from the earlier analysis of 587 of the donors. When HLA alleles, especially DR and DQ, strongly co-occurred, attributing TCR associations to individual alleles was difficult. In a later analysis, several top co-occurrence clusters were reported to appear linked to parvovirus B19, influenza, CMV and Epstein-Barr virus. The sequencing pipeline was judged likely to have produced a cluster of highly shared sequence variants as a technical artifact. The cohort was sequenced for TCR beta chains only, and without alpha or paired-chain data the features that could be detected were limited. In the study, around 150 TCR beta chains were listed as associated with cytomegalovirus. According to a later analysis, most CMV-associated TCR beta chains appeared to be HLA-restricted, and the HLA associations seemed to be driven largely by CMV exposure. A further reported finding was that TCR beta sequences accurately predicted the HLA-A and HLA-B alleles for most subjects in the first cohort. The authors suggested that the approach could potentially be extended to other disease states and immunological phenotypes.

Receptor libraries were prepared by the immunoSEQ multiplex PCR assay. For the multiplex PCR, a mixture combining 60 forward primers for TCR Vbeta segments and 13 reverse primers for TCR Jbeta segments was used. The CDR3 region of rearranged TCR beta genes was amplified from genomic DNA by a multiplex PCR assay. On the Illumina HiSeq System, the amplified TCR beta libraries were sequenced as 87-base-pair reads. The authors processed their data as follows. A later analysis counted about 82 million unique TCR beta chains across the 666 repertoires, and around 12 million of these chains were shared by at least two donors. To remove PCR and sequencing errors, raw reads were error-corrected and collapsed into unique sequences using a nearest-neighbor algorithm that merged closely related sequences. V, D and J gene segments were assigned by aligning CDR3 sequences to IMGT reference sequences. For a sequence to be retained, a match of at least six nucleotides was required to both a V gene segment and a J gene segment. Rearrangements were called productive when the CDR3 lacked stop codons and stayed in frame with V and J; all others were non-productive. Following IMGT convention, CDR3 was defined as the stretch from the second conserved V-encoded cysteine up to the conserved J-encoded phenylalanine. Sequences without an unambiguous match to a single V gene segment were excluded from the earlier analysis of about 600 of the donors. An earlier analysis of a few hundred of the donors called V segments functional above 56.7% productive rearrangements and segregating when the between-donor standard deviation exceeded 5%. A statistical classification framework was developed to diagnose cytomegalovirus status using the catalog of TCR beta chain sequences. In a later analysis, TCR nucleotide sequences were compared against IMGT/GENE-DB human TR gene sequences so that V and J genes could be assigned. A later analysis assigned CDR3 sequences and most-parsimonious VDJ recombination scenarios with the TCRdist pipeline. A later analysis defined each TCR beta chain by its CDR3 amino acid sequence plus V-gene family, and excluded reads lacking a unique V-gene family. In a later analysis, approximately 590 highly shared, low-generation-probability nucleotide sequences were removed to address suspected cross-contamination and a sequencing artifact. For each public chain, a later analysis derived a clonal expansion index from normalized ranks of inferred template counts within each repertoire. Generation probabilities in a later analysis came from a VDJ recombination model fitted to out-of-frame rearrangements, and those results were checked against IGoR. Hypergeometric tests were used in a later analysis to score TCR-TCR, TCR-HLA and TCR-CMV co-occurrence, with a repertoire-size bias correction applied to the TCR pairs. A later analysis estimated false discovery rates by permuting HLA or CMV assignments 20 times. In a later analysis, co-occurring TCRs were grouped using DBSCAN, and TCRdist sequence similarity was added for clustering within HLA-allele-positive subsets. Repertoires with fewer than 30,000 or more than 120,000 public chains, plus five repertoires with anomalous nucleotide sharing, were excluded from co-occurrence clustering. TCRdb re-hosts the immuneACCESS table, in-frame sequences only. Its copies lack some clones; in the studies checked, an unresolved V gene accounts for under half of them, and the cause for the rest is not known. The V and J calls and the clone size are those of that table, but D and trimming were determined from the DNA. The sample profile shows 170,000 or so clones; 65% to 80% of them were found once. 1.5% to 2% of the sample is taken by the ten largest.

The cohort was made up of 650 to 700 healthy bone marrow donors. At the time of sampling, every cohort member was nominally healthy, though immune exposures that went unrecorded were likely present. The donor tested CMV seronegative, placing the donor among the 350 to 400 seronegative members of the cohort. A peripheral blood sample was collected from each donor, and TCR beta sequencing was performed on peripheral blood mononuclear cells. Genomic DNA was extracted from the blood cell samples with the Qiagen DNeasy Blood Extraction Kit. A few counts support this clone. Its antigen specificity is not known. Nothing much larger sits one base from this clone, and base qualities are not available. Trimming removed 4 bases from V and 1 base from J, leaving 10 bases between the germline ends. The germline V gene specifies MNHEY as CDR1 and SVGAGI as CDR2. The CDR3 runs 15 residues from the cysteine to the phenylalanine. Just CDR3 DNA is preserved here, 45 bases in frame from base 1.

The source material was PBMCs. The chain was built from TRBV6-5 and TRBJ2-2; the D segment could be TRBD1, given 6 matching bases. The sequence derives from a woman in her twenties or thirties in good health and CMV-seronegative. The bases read TGTGCCAGCAGTTTAGGACAGAGGAACACCGGGGAGCTGTTTTTT. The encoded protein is CASSLGQRNTGELFF.